The 7 T cell receptor beta chains listed next were all sequenced from one sample in a study of cytomegalovirus exposure and HLA in healthy donors. PCR primers comprised 60 Vbeta and 13 Jbeta primers. Sequencing used immunoSEQ multiplex PCR; TCRdb keeps in-frame clones, though not all of them. This sample's table reports 65,000 to 85,000 clones. The sequenced material came from PBMCs. The source is a woman aged 55-69 years in good health and CMV-seronegative.

The chain is built from TRBV28 and TRBJ2-4; D not resolved. The CDR3 is 14 amino acids. V was trimmed by 1 base and J by 8 bases, leaving 12 bases between them. Germline CDR1 and CDR2: MDHEN and SYDVKM. The CDR3, as DNA: TGTGCCAGCAGTTTATTTTCACCGCGTGACATTCAGTACTTC. Its protein is CASSLFSPRDIQYF.

V usage is TRBV9 and J usage is TRBJ2-1; TRBD2 aligns across 9 bases. V lost 1 base to trimming and J lost 7 bases; unmatched junction nucleotides: 12. The germline V gene encodes CDR1 SGDLS and CDR2 YYNGEE. This CDR3 is 17 amino acids long. Here the CDR3 reads CASSVFLGGRAGNEQFF. In DNA form, the CDR3 reads TGTGCCAGCAGCGTATTCCTTGGCGGGAGGGCAGGGAATGAGCAGTTCTTC.

This chain links TRBV20-1 with TRBJ2-7, with D possibly TRBD1 on 6 matching bases. The V end was cut by 6 bases, the J end by 0 bases, with 6 bases between. Germline values: CDR1 DFQATT, CDR2 SNEGSKA (reference sequence). The CDR3 spans 11 residues. CDR3 region: CSAGGSYEQYF. For the CDR3, the DNA is TGCAGTGCAGGGGGCTCCTACGAGCAGTACTTC.

V and J are TRBV27 and TRBJ2-1; 9 bases map to TRBD2. Unmatched junction bases numbered 10, after V lost 6 bases and J lost 7 bases. This CDR3 has 15 residues. The germline V gene encodes CDR1 MNHEY and CDR2 SMNVEV (reference sequence). DNA of the CDR3: TGTGCCAGCAGCTGGCCAGCGGGAGGTGAGAATGAGCAGTTCTTC. Translation: CASSWPAGGENEQFF.

The chain uses TRBV5-1 and TRBJ2-1; the D is unclear. V was cut by 0 bases and J by 8 bases, with 6 bases left in between. The CDR3 is made up of 12 amino acids. Germline lookup yields CDR1 SGHRS and CDR2 YFSETQ. CDR3 nucleotide sequence: TGCGCCAGCAGCTTGGCCTCGTATGAGCAGTTCTTC. It is translated as CASSLASYEQFF.

This chain connects TRBV14 to TRBJ2-2; D may be TRBD2 (6 bases). The length of the CDR3 is 13 residues. Trimming took 5 bases from V and 5 from J, leaving 9 bases between them. Germline V gene sequence: CDR1 SGHDN, CDR2 FVKESK. CDR3 bases: TGTGCCAGCAGCGGCCGGGGGACCGGGGAGCTGTTTTTT. It yields the protein CASSGRGTGELFF.

The rearrangement joins TRBV18 to TRBJ1-5, with D hard to call. This CDR3 is 15 amino acids long. Trimming pared 2 bases from V and 6 bases from J, leaving 14 bases between. The V gene's germline CDR1 is KGHSH and CDR2 LQKENI. The CDR3 spells CASSPWPSAGQPQHF. The CDR3 bases are TGTGCCAGCTCACCATGGCCCTCGGCGGGTCAGCCCCAGCATTTT.